This TCR beta chain was documented in a study of cytomegalovirus exposure and HLA in healthy donors. Amplification used 60 Vbeta primers and 13 Jbeta primers. Produced via immunoSEQ multiplex PCR; TCRdb's table is partial and in-frame only. The table shows 130,000 to 150,000 clones, with around 79% occurring only once. The V end lost 1 base, the J end lost 2 bases, and 22 bases lay between the germline ends. The CDR3 is 19 amino acids. Germline lookup yields CDR1 SGHAT and CDR2 FQNNGV. This clone was seen a single time. This chain links TRBV11-2 with TRBJ2-3; the D gene is possibly TRBD1 (5 bases). This TCR was sampled from a man between 40 and 49 years old in good health and CMV-seropositive. The sequencing input was PBMCs. CDR3 protein: CASSLGMGTGPPFTDTQYF. In nucleotides, the CDR3 is TGTGCCAGCAGCTTAGGGATGGGCACAGGCCCGCCATTCACAGATACGCAGTATTTT.